The next 21 T cell receptor beta chains were all read from a single sample in a study of blood T cell repertoires in COVID-19. TCRdb's table, derived via immunoSEQ multiplex PCR, lists solely in-frame clones and lacks some. The table shows approximately 250,000 clones, with approximately 90% occurring only once. Sequences were obtained from PBMCs or T cells enriched from blood (not recorded which). These receptors all come from a man in his forties or fifties who had been exposed to COVID-19.

This rearrangement joins TRBV7-6 to TRBJ2-1, with 9 positions matching TRBD1. V lost 6 bases and J lost 3; bases outside the gene matches: 6. CDR1 is SGHVS, CDR2 FNYEAQ, per germline. The CDR3 runs 15 residues. In DNA, the CDR3 is TGTGCCAGCAGTCCTACAGGGGGCGACTACAATGAGCAGTTCTTC. Translated, it gives CASSPTGGDYNEQFF.

The V and J genes are TRBV28 and TRBJ1-4; D remains ambiguous. The CDR3 covers 11 residues. V lost 4 bases, J lost 8 bases, and 5 bases lay in between. The V gene's germline CDR1 is MDHEN and CDR2 SYDVKM. Written as DNA, the CDR3 is TGTGCCAGCAGTTATCGGGAAAAACTGTTTTTT. Residues: CASSYREKLFF.

V gene TRBV4-1 combines with J gene TRBJ2-3; 11 nucleotides match TRBD2. Germline CDR1 is MGHRA and CDR2 is YSYEKL. The junction had 10 bases not matched to a gene; V was cut back by 0 bases and J by 5 bases. CDR3 length: 18 amino acids. Here the CDR3 reads CASSQDQRVAGGGDTQYF. DNA of the CDR3: TGCGCCAGCAGCCAAGATCAACGGGTAGCGGGAGGGGGAGATACGCAGTATTTT.

V is TRBV9 and J is TRBJ2-7, with 7 nucleotides matching TRBD2. Per germline, CDR1 SGDLS and CDR2 YYNGEE. The junction had 9 bases not matched to a gene; V was cut back by 4 bases and J by 2 bases. The CDR3 sequence is 15 residues long. The CDR3 bases are TGTGCCAGCAGCTCGACCGGGACTACCGCCTACGAGCAGTACTTC. Encoded protein: CASSSTGTTAYEQYF.

The chain has TRBV19 and TRBJ2-2, with TRBD1 matching 7 bases. The CDR3 runs 15 residues. V lost 3 bases and J lost 6; bases outside the gene matches: 7. Germline V gene lookup returns CDR1 LNHDA and CDR2 SQIVND (reference sequence). The CDR3 sequence: CASSMGQGVPGELFF. The CDR3 DNA sequence: TGTGCCAGTAGTATGGGGCAGGGGGTCCCCGGGGAGCTGTTTTTT.

The gene calls are TRBV7-8 and TRBJ1-1, with a possible D match to TRBD1 (5 bases). This CDR3 region has 16 residues. Trimming stripped 5 bases from V and 3 bases from J, with 19 bases between. CDR1 is SGHVS, CDR2 FQNEAQ, per germline. The CDR3, as DNA: TGTGCCAGCAGCCTCCCTTGGACAAGGAAGGACACTGAAGCTTTCTTT. Translating it yields CASSLPWTRKDTEAFF.

The chain employs TRBV11-2 and TRBJ2-3; 9 nucleotides align to TRBD2. V lost 6 bases, J lost 2 bases, and 15 bases stayed unmatched. This CDR3 spans 18 amino acids. CDR1 and CDR2 (germline): SGHAT, FQNNGV. The CDR3 here is CASRAIAGVRRPTDTQYF. The DNA for the CDR3 is TGTGCCAGCAGGGCGATAGCGGGAGTTAGGCGCCCCACAGATACGCAGTATTTT. Complete variable domain (other parts from reference TRBV11-2 and TRBJ2-3): EAGVAQSPRYKIIEKRQSVAFWCNPISGHATLYWYQQILGQGPKLLIQFQNNGVVDDSQLPKDRFSAERLKGVDSTLKIQPAKLEDSAVYLCASRAIAGVRRPTDTQYFGPGTRLTVL.

This CDR3 is CAWRKLPISYNEQFF. The CDR3 DNA is TGTGCCTGGAGAAAGCTACCGATATCCTACAATGAGCAGTTCTTC. The gene calls are TRBV30 and TRBJ2-1; D remains ambiguous. The V end was cut by 3 bases, the J end by 1 base, with 13 bases between. This CDR3 is built from 15 residues. Germline V lookup: CDR1 GTSNPN, CDR2 SVGIG (reference sequence).

CDR3 residues: CASSLVKGRGDTQYF. The DNA for the CDR3 is TGTGCCAGCAGCCTGGTAAAGGGGCGAGGAGATACGCAGTATTTT. This chain joins TRBV7-2 and TRBJ2-3, with D tentatively TRBD1 (5 bases). Germline assignment: CDR1 SGHTA and CDR2 FQGNSA. This CDR3 has 15 residues. V was cut by 5 bases and J by 5 bases, with 17 bases left in between.

The gene calls are TRBV7-9 and TRBJ2-1; 13 bases are shared with TRBD2. Germline V gene sequence: CDR1 SEHNR, CDR2 FQNEAQ (reference sequence). Unmatched junction bases numbered 7, after V lost 4 bases and J lost 7 bases. The CDR3 covers 16 residues. CDR3 sequence: CASSSALAGGSNEQFF. DNA of the CDR3: TGTGCCAGCAGCTCAGCACTAGCGGGAGGGTCGAATGAGCAGTTCTTC.

V usage is TRBV21-1 and J usage is TRBJ2-7; the table's D call of TRBD1 was not tested on the DNA. TRBV21-1 is reported as a pseudogene. The CDR3 has 16 residues. The CDR3 here is CASSTPRDRGPYEQYF. In DNA form, the CDR3 reads TGTGCCAGCAGCACCCCCCGGGACAGGGGCCCCTACGAGCAGTACTTC.

This chain uses TRBV6-2 or TRBV6-3 with TRBJ2-7, with D perhaps matching TRBD1 (6 bases). The V and J ends lost 4 bases and 2 bases respectively, with 12 bases between them. From germline, CDR1 is MNHEY and CDR2 SVGEGT. This CDR3 region has 14 residues. The CDR3 loop reads CASSSRTVTYEQYF. The CDR3 DNA follows: TGTGCCAGCAGTTCCCGGACAGTTACCTACGAGCAGTACTTC.

The chain employs TRBV28 and TRBJ1-4; 7 bases are shared with TRBD1. Trimming cost V 5 bases and J 0 bases; bases outside gene matches: 3. Germline lookup yields CDR1 MDHEN and CDR2 SYDVKM. The CDR3 has 15 amino acids. The CDR3 protein is CASSQGVATNEKLFF. CDR3 in DNA: TGTGCCAGCAGTCAGGGGGTTGCAACTAATGAAAAACTGTTTTTT.

This CDR3 is CASSVQGEAGELFF. The CDR3 DNA follows: TGCGCCAGCAGCGTACAGGGGGAAGCCGGGGAGCTGTTTTTT. This chain joins TRBV5-1 and TRBJ2-2; 8 nucleotides agree with TRBD1. CDR1 is SGHRS and CDR2 is YFSETQ in the germline V gene. This CDR3 is 14 amino acids long. V was pared by 4 bases and J by 6 bases, with 5 bases of the junction left unmatched.

V usage is TRBV10-3 and J usage is TRBJ2-1; 7 positions agree with TRBD1. The CDR3 contains 16 residues. CDR1 ENHRY and CDR2 SYGVKD come from the germline V gene. The V segment lost 0 bases and the J segment 0 bases; nucleotides outside the gene matches: 2. CDR3 nucleotide sequence: TGTGCCATCAGTGAGTCGACAGGGAGCTCCTACAATGAGCAGTTCTTC. It codes for CAISESTGSSYNEQFF.

In this sample, this clone turned up once. The rearrangement uses TRBV28 and TRBJ2-7, with 11 bases matching TRBD2. Germline CDR1 and CDR2: MDHEN and SYDVKM. This CDR3 region has 15 residues. The junction had 2 bases not matched to a gene; V was cut back by 3 bases and J by 1 base. The DNA for the CDR3 is TGTGCCAGCAGTTTTGGGACTAGCGGTTCCTACGAGCAGTACTTC. Residues: CASSFGTSGSYEQYF. Supplemented by reference TRBV28 and TRBJ2-7, the full variable domain reads DVKVTQSSRYLVKRTGEKVFLECVQDMDHENMFWYRQDPGLGLRLIYFSYDVKMKEKGDIPEGYSVSREKKERFSLILESASTNQTSMYLCASSFGTSGSYEQYFGPGTRLTVT.

This chain connects TRBV6-5 to TRBJ2-1; D remains ambiguous. The length of the CDR3 is 14 residues. V lost 6 bases, J lost 2 bases, and 11 bases lay in between. Germline V lookup: CDR1 MNHEY, CDR2 SVGAGI. The CDR3, as DNA: TGTGCCAGCAGGGCAACGATAACCTACAATGAGCAGTTCTTC. It codes for CASRATITYNEQFF.

This chain uses TRBV9 with TRBJ2-2; TRBD2 matches at 14 bases. The CDR3 runs to 19 residues. Germline trimming cut 0 bases from V and 5 bases from J; bases unmatched to any gene: 9. Germline loops: CDR1 SGDLS, CDR2 YYNGEE. The CDR3 coding sequence is TGTGCCAGCAGCGTAGCTCTCGGGACTAGCGGGAGAGGGACCGGGGAGCTGTTTTTT. This translates into CASSVALGTSGRGTGELFF. The full variable domain, with the rest looked up from reference TRBV9 and TRBJ2-2, is DSGVTQTPKHLITATGQRVTLRCSPRSGDLSVYWYQQSLDQGLQFLIQYYNGEERAKGNILERFSAQQFPDLHSELNLSSLELGDSALYFCASSVALGTSGRGTGELFFGEGSRLTVL.

In DNA form, the CDR3 reads TGTGCCAGCAGCCCCCCGACTAGCCAAGCCTACGAGCAGTACTTC. Encoded protein: CASSPPTSQAYEQYF. The genes are TRBV28 and TRBJ2-7; 7 bases are a match to TRBD2. J gave up 2 bases and V 6 bases, and 10 bases lay outside the gene matches. The CDR3 has 15 residues. CDR1 and CDR2 from the germline V gene are MDHEN and SYDVKM.

This clone was counted at least ten times. This chain connects TRBV7-8 to TRBJ2-1; the D gene is possibly TRBD2 (6 bases). Germline V CDR1 and CDR2: SGHVS, FQNEAQ. Trimming pared 2 bases from V and 3 bases from J, leaving 14 bases between. The CDR3 covers 16 residues. CDR3 in amino acids: CASSLIGGGNYNEQFF. Written as DNA, the CDR3 is TGTGCCAGCAGCTTAATCGGGGGAGGAAACTACAATGAGCAGTTCTTC.

This rearrangement joins TRBV5-1 to TRBJ2-3, with D possibly TRBD1 on 6 matching bases. V was shortened by 5 bases and J by 0 bases, with 13 bases between the two germline ends. CDR1 and CDR2 (germline): SGHRS, YFSETQ. This CDR3 comprises 15 residues. This chain's CDR3 is CASSTGQISTDTQYF. CDR3 DNA: TGCGCCAGCAGTACAGGACAGATAAGCACAGATACGCAGTATTTT. The variable domain in full, with the rest retrieved from reference TRBV5-1 and TRBJ2-3, is KAGVTQTPRYLIKTRGQQVTLSCSPISGHRSVSWYQQTPGQGLQFLFEYFSETQRNKGNFPGRFSGRQFSNSRSEMNVSTLELGDSALYLCASSTGQISTDTQYFGPGTRLTVL.